This T cell receptor (beta chain) derives from a study of shared clonotypes between healthy human individuals. Looking at the study overall: Three plates were used per donor for CD4 naive, three for CD4 memory, two for CD8 naive and one for CD8 memory.

TCRdb's table, derived via immunoSEQ multiplex PCR, lists solely in-frame clones and lacks some. The sample has about 1.9 million clones, about 93% seen once. Naive CD8 cells were CD45RO-negative, positively selected for CCR7, excluding terminally differentiated effector memory CD45RA+ cells. The CDR3 is 12 residues long. The V gene lost 6 bases and the J gene lost 7 bases, with 12 bases spanning the gap. Germline-derived CDR1 and CDR2 are MNHEY and SVGAGI. This receptor was identified in a man between 18 and 29 years old in good health. Some clones in this sample may be carry-over from other donors' samples. Sequencing was carried out using naive CD8+ T cells from PBMCs. The chain has TRBV6-5 and TRBJ1-1, with D hard to call. CDR3 region: CASSSGRDEAFF. CDR3 nucleotides: TGTGCCAGCAGCTCCGGACGGGATGAAGCTTTCTTT.